The TCR beta chain described here comes from a study of cytomegalovirus exposure and HLA in healthy donors. The PCR ran on 60 Vbeta and 13 Jbeta primers. Measured with immunoSEQ multiplex PCR; TCRdb has only the in-frame clones, and not every one. The sample carries 70,000 or so clones, approximately 80% recorded once. Germline CDR1 reads SGHNT; CDR2 reads YYREEE (reference sequence). The length of the CDR3 is 13 residues. Trimming stripped 3 bases from V and 8 bases from J, with 14 bases between. A remark on this clone: Its cognate antigen is unknown.

Whole-study findings and limits: In a later analysis, TCR association rates varied by HLA locus: DRB1 most, HLA-C fewest. According to an earlier analysis, most TCR beta V segments yielded productive rearrangements about 87% or about 30% of the time. TCR beta chains numbering more than 150 were designated cytomegalovirus-associated.

The V gene is TRBV5-4, the J gene TRBJ1-2; a weak D match, TRBD1 (6 bases). The source material was PBMCs. This clonotype originated in a man younger than 35 in good health and CMV-seropositive. The CDR3 region has the DNA TGTGCCAGCAGCTCCACAGGGTTAGGAGGCTACACCTTC. Residues: CASSSTGLGGYTF.